One and the same sample provided the 27 T cell receptor beta chains below, sequenced in a study of CD8 T cells in Susac syndrome. It was with random hexamers that 0.5 to 1 ug RNA was reverse transcribed. TCRdb re-derived calls from the immunoSEQ multiplex PCR reads in MiXCR, one entry per CDR3 protein. The sample lists about 73,000 distinct CDR3 sequences, approximately 94% occurring once. Material for sequencing was CD8+ T cells from PBMCs. These TCRs come from a human donor with multiple sclerosis.

In DNA form, the CDR3 reads TGTGCCAGCAGTTTTTGGGTGGAAAACAAAAACACCGGGGAGCTGTTTTTT. This sequence encodes CASSFWVENKNTGELFF. The chain has TRBV12-3 or TRBV12-4 and TRBJ2-2; D unclear. V lost 3 bases, J lost 2 bases, and 16 bases lay in between. The CDR3 has 17 amino acids.

The V gene is TRBV2, the J gene TRBJ2-1; no clear D gene. The CDR3 covers 12 residues. Germline loops: CDR1 SNHLY, CDR2 FYNNEI. Trimming removed 2 bases at V and 2 bases at J, with 1 base between. The CDR3 DNA reads TGTGCCAGCAGTGAAACCTACAATGAGCAGTTCTTC. Its translation is CASSETYNEQFF.

The gene calls are TRBV6-5 and TRBJ2-7; possible D gene TRBD1, 5 bases. This CDR3 has 13 residues. Trimming stripped 6 bases from V and 0 bases from J, with 9 bases between. Germline lookup yields CDR1 MNHEY and CDR2 SVGAGI. CDR3 coding DNA: TGTGCCAGCAGCCTGACAGACTCCTACGAGCAGTACTTC. Amino acid sequence: CASSLTDSYEQYF.

The rearrangement links TRBV29-1 to TRBJ1-1, with TRBD1 identical over 8 bases. Germline V lookup: CDR1 SQVTM, CDR2 ANQGSEA. CDR3 length: 15 residues. V gave up 4 bases and J gave up 5 bases; unmatched junction bases: 12. The CDR3 protein is CSVVPPDRVGTEAFF. In DNA, the CDR3 is TGCAGCGTTGTTCCCCCGGACAGGGTTGGGACTGAAGCTTTCTTT.

The V gene is TRBV5-1, the J gene TRBJ2-1, with TRBD2 matching 7 bases. The germline V gene encodes CDR1 SGHRS and CDR2 YFSETQ. The CDR3 has 12 amino acids. Trimming removed 4 bases from V and 7 bases from J; junction bases left unmatched: 2. CDR3 bases: TGCGCCAGCAGCGGTAGCGGGAATGAGCAGTTCTTC. Translated: CASSGSGNEQFF.

The V and J genes are TRBV12-3 or TRBV12-4 and TRBJ2-7; D remains unclear. This CDR3 spans 12 amino acids. Trimming cost V 2 bases and J 5 bases, with 7 bases left between them. For the CDR3, the DNA is TGTGCCAGCAGTTTATCTGATCACGAGCAGTACTTC. As protein: CASSLSDHEQYF.

The chain recombines TRBV3-1 with TRBJ2-3; D ambiguous. Germline V gene data show CDR1 as LGHDT and CDR2 as YNNKEL (reference sequence). This CDR3 spans 13 amino acids. V lost 1 base and J 7 bases, leaving 9 bases between the germline ends. The DNA of the CDR3 is TGTGCCAGCAGCCAAGTGGATGGGAATACGCAGTATTTT. Amino acids: CASSQVDGNTQYF.

The V call is TRBV12-3 or TRBV12-4, the J call TRBJ2-5; D is ambiguous. Trimming left V 3 bases short and J 13 bases short, with 15 bases between. CDR3 length: 12 residues. The CDR3 region has the DNA TGTGCCAGCAGTTTCGGTTTACTCGTTTCGTACTTC. This encodes CASSFGLLVSYF.

In this sample, this clonotype turned up once. The CDR3 bases are TGTGCCAGCAGCCAAGACGGACTGAATCTAGCGGAGCAGTACTTC. Translated: CASSQDGLNLAEQYF. The chain combines TRBV3-1 with TRBJ2-7; a possible D gene is TRBD2 (6 bases). With 0 bases removed from V and 7 bases from J, the gap between germline ends came to 16 bases. CDR3 size: 15 residues. The V gene's germline CDR1 is LGHDT and CDR2 YNNKEL (reference sequence).

V usage is TRBV11-2 and J usage is TRBJ2-1, with D perhaps TRBD1 (5 bases). Trimming cost V 5 bases and J 10 bases, with 18 bases left between them. The CDR3 sequence is 14 residues long. Germline V gene data show CDR1 as SGHAT and CDR2 as FQNNGV. Here the CDR3 DNA reads TGTGCCAGCAGCCCTACAGGAAATCGAAGGGAGCAGTTCTTC. Amino acids: CASSPTGNRREQFF.

This rearrangement joins TRBV20-1 to TRBJ1-2, with no clear D. Germline CDR1 DFQATT, CDR2 SNEGSKA (reference sequence). V dropped 3 bases and J dropped 6 bases, with 17 bases sitting between them. This CDR3 contains 14 residues. Written as DNA, the CDR3 is TGCAGTGCTAGTGGCGGGGTGGGATTGGATGGCTACACCTTC. Encoded protein: CSASGGVGLDGYTF.

V and J are TRBV12-3 or TRBV12-4 and TRBJ2-1; 13 nucleotides match TRBD2. The CDR3 extends over 18 amino acids. V lost 6 bases and J lost 0; bases outside the gene matches: 8. The CDR3: CASSPGTSGTSSYNEQFF. DNA for the CDR3: TGTGCCAGCAGCCCCGGGACTAGCGGGACCAGCTCCTACAATGAGCAGTTCTTC.

This clonotype has a single count. This chain links TRBV27 with TRBJ1-1; possibly TRBD1 for D (5 bases). Germline V gives CDR1 MNHEY, CDR2 SMNVEV (reference sequence). This CDR3 contains 15 residues. Trimming left V 2 bases short and J 0 bases short, with 10 bases between. This CDR3 is CASSLGGGMNTEAFF. The CDR3 nucleotides read TGTGCCAGCAGTTTAGGGGGGGGGATGAACACTGAAGCTTTCTTT.

The chain recombines TRBV6-4 with TRBJ2-7; a weak D match, TRBD2 (5 bases). Looked up from germline, CDR1 is MRHNA and CDR2 is SNTAGT. The CDR3 spans 13 residues. The V end lost 4 bases, the J end lost 6 bases, and 13 bases lay between the germline ends. The CDR3 nucleotides read TGTGCCAGCAGTGCCGGCTTCGAGGGCGAGCAGTACTTC. Encoded protein: CASSAGFEGEQYF.

This clonotype was recorded a few times. The V and J genes are TRBV6-6 and TRBJ2-7; TRBD1 might be the D (6 bases). Germline V CDR1 and CDR2: MNHNY, SVGAGI (reference sequence). The CDR3 loop spans 15 amino acids. Deletions cut 5 bases from V and 3 bases from J, with 17 bases between. In nucleotides, the CDR3 is TGTGCCAGCAGTACTGGTTCGGCAGGGGTCTACGAGCAGTACTTC. This sequence encodes CASSTGSAGVYEQYF.

The V and J genes are TRBV28 and TRBJ2-6; D gene uncertain. Germline-derived CDR1 and CDR2 are MDHEN and SYDVKM. This CDR3 is built from 16 residues. V shed 5 bases and J shed 0 bases, with 11 bases lying between them. The CDR3 nucleotides read TGTGCCAGCAGTCTTGAAGGGTACTCTGGGGCCAACGTCCTGACTTTC. As protein: CASSLEGYSGANVLTF.

The count of this clonotype is one. The V and J genes are TRBV27 and TRBJ1-1; 10 positions agree with TRBD1. The CDR3 is made up of 14 amino acids. With 5 bases clipped from V and 5 bases from J, the junction kept 5 bases outside the gene matches. CDR1 and CDR2 from the germline V gene are MNHEY and SMNVEV (reference sequence). CDR3 protein: CASSQGQGGTEAFF. For the CDR3, the DNA is TGTGCCAGCAGTCAAGGACAGGGGGGGACTGAAGCTTTCTTT.

The rearrangement links TRBV29-1 to TRBJ2-2; D may correspond to TRBD1 or TRBD2 (6 bases each). The germline gives CDR1 SQVTM, CDR2 ANQGSEA. The CDR3 consists of 15 residues. Trimming removed 2 bases from V and 5 bases from J, with 15 bases in between. The CDR3 is CSVEKAGTQTGELFF. CDR3 coding DNA: TGCAGCGTTGAAAAGGCGGGGACACAAACCGGGGAGCTGTTTTTT.

This chain joins TRBV6-6 and TRBJ2-7, with D perhaps matching TRBD1 (5 bases). V lost 7 bases and J 3 bases, leaving 10 bases between the germline ends. CDR1 MNHNY and CDR2 SVGAGI come from the germline V gene (reference sequence). The CDR3 length is 12 residues. The DNA for the CDR3 is TGTGCCAGCAATACTCAGGGCTACGAGCAGTACTTC. This encodes CASNTQGYEQYF.

A single count supports this clonotype. The chain has TRBV7-9 and TRBJ1-2; 7 nucleotides align to TRBD1. The germline V gene has CDR1 SEHNR and CDR2 FQNEAQ (reference sequence). This CDR3 is built from 18 residues. J gave up 4 bases and V 5 bases, and 19 bases lay outside the gene matches. The CDR3 is CASSPGQALALGLYGYTF. The DNA of the CDR3 is TGTGCCAGCAGCCCAGGACAGGCCTTGGCCCTGGGCCTCTATGGCTACACCTTC.

The chain has TRBV6-5 and TRBJ2-7; D remains unclear. Germline V gene sequence: CDR1 MNHEY, CDR2 SVGAGI. Trimming took off 2 bases at V and 3 bases at J, with 8 bases between the two ends. This CDR3 comprises 13 residues. The CDR3 here is CASSYRANYEQYF. The DNA for the CDR3 is TGTGCCAGCAGTTACAGGGCTAACTACGAGCAGTACTTC.

The genes are TRBV27 and TRBJ2-2; D might be TRBD1 (5 bases). This CDR3 is built from 14 residues. Trimming removed 5 bases at V and 1 base at J, with 8 bases between. CDR1 MNHEY and CDR2 SMNVEV come from the germline V gene (reference sequence). CDR3 in amino acids: CASSPQGNTGELFF. The CDR3 region has the DNA TGTGCCAGCAGTCCCCAGGGGAACACCGGGGAGCTGTTTTTT.

The chain uses TRBV7-9 and TRBJ2-2, with D perhaps given as TRBD1 or TRBD2 (5 bases each). This CDR3 has 16 amino acids. Deletions cut 2 bases from V and 4 bases from J, with 14 bases between. The V gene's germline CDR1 is SEHNR and CDR2 FQNEAQ (reference sequence). CDR3 sequence reads: CASSLKARGPTGELFF. For the CDR3, the DNA is TGTGCCAGCAGCTTAAAGGCACGGGGACCCACCGGGGAGCTGTTTTTT. Drawing the rest from reference TRBV7-9 and TRBJ2-2, the complete variable domain is DTGVSQNPRHKITKRGQNVTFRCDPISEHNRLYWYRQTLGQGPEFLTYFQNEAQLEKSRLLSDRFSAERPKGSFSTLEIQRTEQGDSAMYLCASSLKARGPTGELFFGEGSRLTVL.

The chain couples TRBV19 to TRBJ2-1, with 8 bases fitting TRBD2. The V and J ends lost 3 bases and 8 bases, in that order; junction bases with no gene match: 9. This CDR3 is 15 amino acids long. The germline V gene has CDR1 LNHDA and CDR2 SQIVND (reference sequence). CDR3 residues: CASSIKLAGGHEQFF. In nucleotides, the CDR3 is TGTGCCAGTAGTATCAAGCTAGCGGGTGGGCATGAGCAGTTCTTC.

Only a few counts were recorded for this clonotype. The chain uses TRBV6-2 or TRBV6-3 and TRBJ2-5; possible D gene TRBD2, 6 bases. The CDR3 covers 14 residues. The V gene lost 6 bases and the J gene lost 5 bases, with 16 bases spanning the gap. Per the germline V gene, CDR1 is MNHEY and CDR2 is SVGEGT. CDR3 DNA: TGTGCCAGCAGATCCCCGGGACTTGAGGAGACCCAGTACTTC. As protein: CASRSPGLEETQYF.

The chain couples TRBV10-3 to TRBJ1-1; a weak D match, TRBD1 (5 bases). CDR1 and CDR2 (germline): ENHRY, SYGVKD. There are 13 residues in the CDR3. V lost 7 bases and J lost 5, with 14 bases in between. This chain's CDR3 is CAITETGGTEAFF. As DNA, the CDR3 is TGTGCCATCACCGAGACCGGGGGGACTGAAGCTTTCTTT.

This clonotype has just one count. The V call is TRBV27, the J call TRBJ2-3; TRBD2 matches at 10 bases. The junction had 1 base not matched to a gene; V was cut back by 8 bases and J by 5 bases. The CDR3 totals 12 residues. Germline CDR1 reads MNHEY; CDR2 reads SMNVEV (reference sequence). CDR3 protein: CASSSGRDTQYF. The CDR3 nucleotides read TGTGCCAGCTCTAGCGGGAGAGATACGCAGTATTTT.